This TCR beta chain was sequenced for a study of blood T cell repertoires in COVID-19. As for the study in general: Collection of acute and convalescent COVID-19 samples took place in the United States, Italy and Spain.

Grouping used clinical history reported by participants in a survey and questionnaire. Germline CDR1 reads LNHDA; CDR2 reads SQIVND (reference sequence). This CDR3 is 15 amino acids long. V trimming: 4 bases; J trimming: 5 bases; junction bases outside the gene matches: 3. The protocol was immunoSEQ multiplex PCR, while the TCRdb copy is restricted to in-frame clones and leaves out a portion. The sample yields approximately 200,000 clones, 65% to 85% seen once. This TCR came from a woman in her 30s who had recovered from COVID-19. The specimen was PBMCs or T cells enriched from blood (not recorded which). This chain joins TRBV19 and TRBJ2-2; 11 nucleotides line up with TRBD1. The CDR3: CASSKDRGRTGELFF. The CDR3 bases are TGTGCCAGTAGTAAGGACAGGGGGCGAACCGGGGAGCTGTTTTTT.